The clone carrying this T cell receptor beta chain was observed a handful of times. Its antigen is still unknown. Unmatched junction bases numbered 10, after V lost 1 base and J lost 7 bases. The CDR3 runs to 17 residues. Germline assignment: CDR1 MGHRA and CDR2 YSYEKL. In TCRdb, the RT-PCR reads were re-called with MiXCR into one record per CDR3 protein. Among around 250,000 distinct CDR3 sequences listed, 12% were seen once. These data originate in a study of response to subunit inactivated influenza vaccine. Study results and limitations: The authors proposed limited new T cell recruitment per seasonal influenza vaccination.

This clonotype originated in a man aged 45-65 years who received an inactivated influenza vaccine. V gene TRBV4-1 combines with J gene TRBJ2-1; 10 bases fit TRBD2. The sequencing here drew on non-naive T cells sorted from PBMCs, taken 14 to 15 days before vaccination. CDR3 in DNA: TGCGCCAGCAGCCAAGCCGGACTAGCGGAGAGGTTTAATGAGCAGTTCTTC. Protein: CASSQAGLAERFNEQFF.